Below are 16 T cell receptor beta chains sequenced from a single sample in a study of T cell clonotyping in hematopoietic cell transplantation (dated by TCRdb to the early 2020s). The library came from the immunoSEQ multiplex PCR assay. TCRdb re-hosts the immuneACCESS table, in-frame sequences only. Its copies lack some clones; in the studies checked, an unresolved V gene accounts for under half of them, and the cause for the rest is not known. Recorded for this sample are fewer than 8,000 clones; approximately 97% of them occurred a single time. Of the sample, around 15% falls within the top ten clones. What this sample's time point label stands for: recipient sample about 28 days before transplant, after cytoreduction. Sequencing used peripheral blood mononuclear cells, obtained before stem cell transplant. The receptors derive from a man aged 65-85 years with acute myeloid leukemia. Some clones in this sample may be carry-over from other donors' samples.

This clone has just one count. This sequence joins TRBV5-6 and TRBJ1-2; TRBD1 might be the D (5 bases). This CDR3 is built from 15 residues. The germline CDR1 and CDR2 sequences are SGHDT and YYEEEE. The V end lost 0 bases, the J end lost 3 bases, and 12 bases lay between the germline ends. In DNA form, the CDR3 reads TGTGCCAGCAGCTTGGGGGGCCGGGGAGACTATGGCTACACCTTC. Translated, it gives CASSLGGRGDYGYTF.

The chain uses TRBV14 and TRBJ2-7, with D possibly TRBD1 on 5 matching bases. Trimming pared 2 bases from V and 3 bases from J, leaving 11 bases between. Germline V gives CDR1 SGHDN, CDR2 FVKESK. This CDR3 has 14 amino acids. CDR3 loop: CASSQQGLGYEQYF. CDR3 in DNA: TGTGCCAGCAGCCAACAGGGTCTTGGCTACGAGCAGTACTTC.

J is TRBJ1-2 and V is TRBV5-6; a possible D gene is TRBD1 (6 bases). CDR1 is SGHDT and CDR2 is YYEEEE in the germline V gene. Trimming left V 1 base short and J 4 bases short, with 17 bases between. The CDR3 has 16 residues. The CDR3 bases are TGTGCCAGCAGCTTGAGTACAACAGGGACGGTCTATGGCTACACCTTC. Its translation is CASSLSTTGTVYGYTF.

J is TRBJ2-1 and V is TRBV29-1, with 8 bases fitting TRBD1. CDR3 length: 14 amino acids. Germline V gene sequence: CDR1 SQVTM, CDR2 ANQGSEA. V was clipped by 6 bases and J by 1 base; unmatched bases: 5. As DNA, the CDR3 is TGCAGCGTGGTCTACAGGGGGTCCTACAATGAGCAGTTCTTC. Translated, it gives CSVVYRGSYNEQFF.

This chain links TRBV7-9 with TRBJ1-5, with D unclear. The CDR3 loop spans 13 amino acids. Germline-derived CDR1 and CDR2 are SEHNR and FQNEAQ (reference sequence). V dropped 0 bases and J dropped 4 bases, with 4 bases sitting between them. The CDR3 DNA sequence: TGTGCCAGCAGCTTAGCCTATAATCAGCCCCAGCATTTT. The encoded protein is CASSLAYNQPQHF.

The rearrangement links TRBV7-2 to TRBJ2-7; 7 nucleotides line up with TRBD1. CDR1 and CDR2 from the germline V gene are SGHTA and FQGNSA. This CDR3 is built from 16 residues. Trimming cost V 2 bases and J 2 bases; bases outside gene matches: 9. The CDR3 DNA is TGTGCCAGCAGCTTATATCTAGGACAGGACACCTACGAGCAGTACTTC. Its protein product is CASSLYLGQDTYEQYF.

The J gene is TRBJ2-2, the V gene TRBV5-1; 7 bases match TRBD1. J lost 0 bases, V lost 4 bases, and 6 bases had no gene match. This CDR3 is 16 amino acids long. The germline gives CDR1 SGHRS, CDR2 YFSETQ. CDR3 protein: CASSPRQGANTGELFF. Written as DNA, the CDR3 is TGCGCCAGCAGCCCTCGACAGGGCGCGAACACCGGGGAGCTGTTTTTT.

The chain carries TRBV6-5 and TRBJ1-2; D gene unclear. V lost 6 bases to trimming and J lost 2 bases, with 13 bases between them. The CDR3 spans 14 residues. Germline loops: CDR1 MNHEY, CDR2 SVGAGI. The CDR3 nucleotides are TGTGCCAGCAGAACGGACCCTCAAAACTATGGCTACACCTTC. Translation gives CASRTDPQNYGYTF.

J is TRBJ1-4 and V is TRBV5-1, with D unclear. The CDR3 covers 14 residues. Germline CDR1 reads SGHRS; CDR2 reads YFSETQ. Trimming removed 4 bases from V and 0 bases from J, with 7 bases in between. CDR3: CASSRSTTNEKLFF. The CDR3 DNA sequence: TGCGCCAGCAGCCGGTCAACAACTAATGAAAAACTGTTTTTT.

The V gene is TRBV10-3, the J gene TRBJ2-7; 7 bases agree with TRBD1. J was trimmed by 5 bases and V by 10 bases; bases with no gene match: 11. CDR3 length: 13 residues. Per the germline V gene, CDR1 is ENHRY and CDR2 is SYGVKD. The DNA for the CDR3 is TGTGCCACCCGGACAGGTTTGGACCACGAGCAGTACTTC. It yields the protein CATRTGLDHEQYF.

The chain carries TRBV7-2 and TRBJ2-1, with D perhaps TRBD2 (5 bases). Per the germline V gene, CDR1 is SGHTA and CDR2 is FQGNSA. CDR3 length equals 17 residues. The germline V and J ends were trimmed by 3 bases and 0 bases, with 15 bases remaining between them. CDR3 loop: CASSFAELGSSYNEQFF. The CDR3 DNA reads as TGTGCCAGCAGCTTCGCCGAACTAGGCAGCTCCTACAATGAGCAGTTCTTC.

The rearrangement links TRBV19 to TRBJ1-4; 7 bases are a match to TRBD1. CDR3 length: 13 amino acids. From germline, CDR1 is LNHDA and CDR2 SQIVND (reference sequence). After removal of 11 bases from V and 5 bases from J, the junction contained 8 bases not matched to a gene. The CDR3: CAASGTENEKLFF. As DNA, the CDR3 is TGTGCCGCCTCCGGGACAGAGAATGAAAAACTGTTTTTT.

The chain has TRBV30 and TRBJ1-2; no firm D call. Germline CDR1 is GTSNPN and CDR2 is SVGIG (reference sequence). With 0 bases removed from V and 6 bases from J, the gap between germline ends came to 11 bases. The CDR3 length is 13 residues. CDR3 DNA sequence: TGTGCCTGGAGTGTTACTTTCGTTGATGGCTACACCTTC. Translation: CAWSVTFVDGYTF.

The chain has TRBV11-2 and TRBJ2-1; perhaps D is TRBD1 or TRBD2 (5 bases each). CDR3 length: 18 residues. Germline assignment: CDR1 SGHAT and CDR2 FQNNGV. The V end lost 1 base, the J end lost 5 bases, and 21 bases lay between the germline ends. CDR3 protein: CASSLVLGTAAVHNEQFF. In nucleotides, the CDR3 is TGTGCCAGCAGCTTAGTGCTCGGGACGGCCGCGGTCCACAATGAGCAGTTCTTC.

The V gene is TRBV7-2, the J gene TRBJ1-2; D uncertain. The CDR3 covers 12 residues. V was trimmed by 2 bases and J by 4 bases, leaving 5 bases between them. Germline lookup yields CDR1 SGHTA and CDR2 FQGNSA. As DNA, the CDR3 is TGTGCCAGCAGCTTATCGGGCTATGGCTACACCTTC. It is translated as CASSLSGYGYTF. Full variable domain (missing parts from reference TRBV7-2 and TRBJ1-2): GAGVSQSPSNKVTEKGKDVELRCDPISGHTALYWYRQSLGQGLEFLIYFQGNSAPDKSGLPSDRFSAERTGGSVSTLTIQRTQQEDSAVYLCASSLSGYGYTFGSGTRLTVV.

The V and J genes are TRBV28 and TRBJ2-7; no firm D call. V was pared by 7 bases and J by 9 bases, with 13 bases between. There are 11 residues in the CDR3. Germline V gene data show CDR1 as MDHEN and CDR2 as SYDVKM. In DNA form, the CDR3 reads TGTGCCAGCATGGAAATGAATGGGCAGTACTTC. This sequence encodes CASMEMNGQYF.